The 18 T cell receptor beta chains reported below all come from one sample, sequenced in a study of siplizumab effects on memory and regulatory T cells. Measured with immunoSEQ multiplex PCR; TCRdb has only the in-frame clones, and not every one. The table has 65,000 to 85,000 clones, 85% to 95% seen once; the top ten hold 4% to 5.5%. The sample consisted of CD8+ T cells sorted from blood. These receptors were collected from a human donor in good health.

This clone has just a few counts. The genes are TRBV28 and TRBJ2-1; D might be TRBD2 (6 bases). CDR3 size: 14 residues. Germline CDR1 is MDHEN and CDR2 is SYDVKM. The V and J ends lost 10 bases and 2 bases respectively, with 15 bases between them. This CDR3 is CATREASTYNEQFF. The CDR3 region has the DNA TGTGCCACCAGGGAGGCAAGTACCTACAATGAGCAGTTCTTC.

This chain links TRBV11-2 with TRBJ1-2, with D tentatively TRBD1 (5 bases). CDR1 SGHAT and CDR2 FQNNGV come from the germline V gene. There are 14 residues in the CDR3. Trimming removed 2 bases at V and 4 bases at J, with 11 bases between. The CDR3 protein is CASSLQGTGYGYTF. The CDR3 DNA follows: TGTGCCAGCAGCTTACAGGGTACGGGCTATGGCTACACCTTC.

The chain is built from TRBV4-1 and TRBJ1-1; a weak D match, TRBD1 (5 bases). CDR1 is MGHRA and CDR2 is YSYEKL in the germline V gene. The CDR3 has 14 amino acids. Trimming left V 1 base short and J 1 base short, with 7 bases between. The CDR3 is CASSQVGPNTEAFF. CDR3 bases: TGCGCCAGCAGCCAAGTGGGGCCGAACACTGAAGCTTTCTTT.

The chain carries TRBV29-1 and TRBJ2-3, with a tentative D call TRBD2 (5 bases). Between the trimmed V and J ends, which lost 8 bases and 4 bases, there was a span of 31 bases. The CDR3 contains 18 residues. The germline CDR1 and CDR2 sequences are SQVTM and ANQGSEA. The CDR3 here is CSLEDPGETSPLADTQYF. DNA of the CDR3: TGCAGCCTAGAAGACCCCGGGGAAACTAGTCCCCTCGCAGATACGCAGTATTTT.

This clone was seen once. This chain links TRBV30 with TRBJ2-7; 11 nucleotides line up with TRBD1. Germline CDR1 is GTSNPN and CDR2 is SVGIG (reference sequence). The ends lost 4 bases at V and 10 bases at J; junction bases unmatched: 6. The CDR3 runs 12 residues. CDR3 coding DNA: TGTGCCTGGACCGGACAGGGGGCGGAACAGTACTTC. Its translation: CAWTGQGAEQYF.

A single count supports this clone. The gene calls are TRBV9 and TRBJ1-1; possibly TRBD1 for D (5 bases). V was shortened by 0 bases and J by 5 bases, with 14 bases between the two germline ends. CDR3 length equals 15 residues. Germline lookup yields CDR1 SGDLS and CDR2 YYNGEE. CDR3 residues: CASSVEGSPGTEAFF. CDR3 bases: TGTGCCAGCAGCGTAGAGGGCAGCCCAGGGACTGAAGCTTTCTTT.

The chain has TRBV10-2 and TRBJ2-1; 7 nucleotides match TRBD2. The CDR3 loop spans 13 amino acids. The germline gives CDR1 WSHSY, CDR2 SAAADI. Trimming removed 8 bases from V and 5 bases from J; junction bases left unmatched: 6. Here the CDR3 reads CASGWAGDNEQFF. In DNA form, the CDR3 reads TGCGCCAGCGGCTGGGCGGGGGACAATGAGCAGTTCTTC.

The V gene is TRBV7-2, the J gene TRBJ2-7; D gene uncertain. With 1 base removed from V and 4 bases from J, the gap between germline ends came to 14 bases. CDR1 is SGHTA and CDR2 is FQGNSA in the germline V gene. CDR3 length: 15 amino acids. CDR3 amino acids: CASSLGGSSIYEQYF. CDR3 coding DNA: TGTGCCAGCAGCTTAGGAGGCAGCTCGATTTACGAGCAGTACTTC.

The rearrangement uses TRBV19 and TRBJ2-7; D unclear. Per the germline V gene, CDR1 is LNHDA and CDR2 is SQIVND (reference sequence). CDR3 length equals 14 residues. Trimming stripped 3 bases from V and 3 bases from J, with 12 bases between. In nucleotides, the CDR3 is TGTGCCAGTAGTATGCTCGCTGGCAGCTACGAGCAGTACTTC. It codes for CASSMLAGSYEQYF. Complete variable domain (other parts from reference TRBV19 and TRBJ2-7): DGGITQSPKYLFRKEGQNVTLSCEQNLNHDAMYWYRQDPGQGLRLIYYSQIVNDFQKGDIAEGYSVSREKKESFPLTVTSAQKNPTAFYLCASSMLAGSYEQYFGPGTRLTVT.

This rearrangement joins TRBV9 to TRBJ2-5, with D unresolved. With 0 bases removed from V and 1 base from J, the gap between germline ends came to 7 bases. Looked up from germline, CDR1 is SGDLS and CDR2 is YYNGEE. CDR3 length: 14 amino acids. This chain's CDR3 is CASSVDGSQETQYF. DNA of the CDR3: TGTGCCAGCAGCGTAGACGGTTCCCAAGAGACCCAGTACTTC.

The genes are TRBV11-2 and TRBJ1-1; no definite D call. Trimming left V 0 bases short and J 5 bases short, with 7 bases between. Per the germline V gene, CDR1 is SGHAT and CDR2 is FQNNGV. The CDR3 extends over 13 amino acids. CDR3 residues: CASSLDRGTEAFF. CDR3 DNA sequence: TGTGCCAGCAGCTTAGATCGTGGGACTGAAGCTTTCTTT. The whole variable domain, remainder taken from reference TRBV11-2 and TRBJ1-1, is EAGVAQSPRYKIIEKRQSVAFWCNPISGHATLYWYQQILGQGPKLLIQFQNNGVVDDSQLPKDRFSAERLKGVDSTLKIQPAKLEDSAVYLCASSLDRGTEAFFGQGTRLTVV.

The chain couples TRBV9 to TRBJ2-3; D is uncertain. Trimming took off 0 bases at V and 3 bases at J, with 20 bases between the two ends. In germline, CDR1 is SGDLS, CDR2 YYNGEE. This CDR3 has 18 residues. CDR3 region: CASSVEGWLVSSTDTQYF. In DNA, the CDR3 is TGTGCCAGCAGCGTAGAAGGGTGGCTGGTCTCCTCGACAGATACGCAGTATTTT.

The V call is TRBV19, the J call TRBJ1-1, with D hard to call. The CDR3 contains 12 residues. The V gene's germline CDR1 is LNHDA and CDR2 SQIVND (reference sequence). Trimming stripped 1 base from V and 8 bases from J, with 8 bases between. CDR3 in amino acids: CASSIGTLEAFF. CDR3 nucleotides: TGTGCCAGTAGTATAGGGACGCTCGAAGCTTTCTTT.

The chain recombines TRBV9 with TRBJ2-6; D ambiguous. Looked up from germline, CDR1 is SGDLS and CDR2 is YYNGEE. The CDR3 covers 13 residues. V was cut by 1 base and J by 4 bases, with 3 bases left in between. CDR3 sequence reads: CASSVSGANVLTF. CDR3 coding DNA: TGTGCCAGCAGCGTATCAGGGGCCAACGTCCTGACTTTC.

Written as DNA, the CDR3 is TGTGCCAGCAGGACAGGGTTCGACGAGCAGTACTTC. It yields the protein CASRTGFDEQYF. V usage is TRBV6-5 and J usage is TRBJ2-7; TRBD1 matches at 7 bases. CDR1 and CDR2 from the germline V gene are MNHEY and SVGAGI. The CDR3 is 12 amino acids. J was trimmed by 5 bases and V by 6 bases; bases with no gene match: 4.

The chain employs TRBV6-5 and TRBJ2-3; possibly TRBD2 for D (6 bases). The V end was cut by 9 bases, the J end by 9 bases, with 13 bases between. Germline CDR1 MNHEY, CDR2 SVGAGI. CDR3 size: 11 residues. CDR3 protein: CASGGSSTQYF. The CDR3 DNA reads TGTGCCAGTGGGGGGAGTTCGACGCAGTATTTT.

The CDR3 DNA is TGTGCCAGCAGCCGCCGGGCTAGCGGGGGGGTCTCCTACAATGAGCAGTTCTTC. It specifies CASSRRASGGVSYNEQFF. The rearrangement links TRBV13 to TRBJ2-1, with 12 bases lining up with TRBD2. Trimming took 5 bases from V and 0 from J; bases not matched to a gene: 8. CDR3 length: 18 residues. Germline V CDR1 and CDR2: PRHDT, FYEKMQ (reference sequence).

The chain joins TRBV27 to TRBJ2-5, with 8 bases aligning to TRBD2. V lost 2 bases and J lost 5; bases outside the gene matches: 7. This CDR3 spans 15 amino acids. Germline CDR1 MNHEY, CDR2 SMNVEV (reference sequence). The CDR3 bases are TGTGCCAGCAGTTTACCGGGGGGGCCGGGGGAGACCCAGTACTTC. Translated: CASSLPGGPGETQYF.